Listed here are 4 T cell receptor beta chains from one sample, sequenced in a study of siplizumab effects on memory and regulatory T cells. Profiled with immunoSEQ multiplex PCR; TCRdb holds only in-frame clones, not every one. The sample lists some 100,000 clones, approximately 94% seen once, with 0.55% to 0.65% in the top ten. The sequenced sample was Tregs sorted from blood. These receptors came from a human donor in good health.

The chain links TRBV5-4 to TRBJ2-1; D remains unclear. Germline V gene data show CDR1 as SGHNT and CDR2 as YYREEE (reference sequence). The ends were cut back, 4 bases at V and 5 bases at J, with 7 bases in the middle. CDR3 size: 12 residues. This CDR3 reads CASSPRDNEQFF. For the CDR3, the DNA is TGTGCCAGCAGCCCCCGGGACAATGAGCAGTTCTTC. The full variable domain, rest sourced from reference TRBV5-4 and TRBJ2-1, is ETGVTQSPTHLIKTRGQQVTLRCSSQSGHNTVSWYQQALGQGPQFIFQYYREEENGRGNFPPRFSGLQFPNYSSELNVNALELDDSALYLCASSPRDNEQFFGPGTRLTVL.

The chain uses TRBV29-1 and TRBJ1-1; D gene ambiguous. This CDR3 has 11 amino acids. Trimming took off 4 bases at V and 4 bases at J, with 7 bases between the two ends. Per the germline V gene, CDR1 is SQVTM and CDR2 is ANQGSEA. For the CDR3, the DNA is TGCAGCGTTGTCCGAGTCACTGAAGCTTTCTTT. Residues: CSVVRVTEAFF.

The CDR3 DNA is TGTGCCAGCAGCCAGAAGGGCGGAGATACGCAGTATTTT. Protein sequence: CASSQKGGDTQYF. This chain links TRBV4-2 with TRBJ2-3; D not resolved. Germline loops: CDR1 LGHNA, CDR2 YNFKEQ. The CDR3 consists of 13 residues. Trimming stripped 3 bases from V and 5 bases from J, with 9 bases between.

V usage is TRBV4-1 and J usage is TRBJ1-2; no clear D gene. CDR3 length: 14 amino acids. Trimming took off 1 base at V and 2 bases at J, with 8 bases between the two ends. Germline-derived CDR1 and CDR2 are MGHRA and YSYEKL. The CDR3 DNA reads TGCGCCAGCAGCCAAGTGGACGGAAACTATGGCTACACCTTC. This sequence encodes CASSQVDGNYGYTF.